Following are 17 T cell receptor beta chains from one sample sequenced in a study of blood T cell repertoires in COVID-19. Data came from immunoSEQ multiplex PCR; TCRdb stores just in-frame clones and leaves some out. The sample includes a few hundred thousand clones, about 87% of them seen just once. Input material: PBMCs or T cells enriched from blood (not recorded which). All receptors come from a woman aged 45-65 years who had recovered from COVID-19.

V and J are TRBV18 and TRBJ2-7; TRBD1 might be the D (6 bases). This CDR3 is built from 14 residues. The germline V and J ends were trimmed by 2 bases and 3 bases, with 11 bases remaining between them. CDR1 and CDR2 from the germline V gene are KGHSH and LQKENI. CDR3 coding DNA: TGTGCCAGCTCACCAGACCAGGACAGCTACGAGCAGTACTTC. As protein: CASSPDQDSYEQYF.

J is TRBJ2-1 and V is TRBV18, with D possibly matching TRBD1 (5 bases). Deletions cut 1 base from V and 1 base from J, with 11 bases between. Per the germline V gene, CDR1 is KGHSH and CDR2 is LQKENI. CDR3 length equals 16 residues. CDR3 bases: TGTGCCAGCTCACCACGAAAGGGGTCGTCCTACAATGAGCAGTTCTTC. Protein: CASSPRKGSSYNEQFF.

The chain has TRBV28 and TRBJ1-5; 8 bases line up with TRBD1. CDR3 length: 17 residues. CDR1 is MDHEN and CDR2 is SYDVKM in the germline V gene. Trimming removed 0 bases from V and 6 bases from J; junction bases left unmatched: 10. This CDR3 reads CASSLWQGASAIQPQHF. The CDR3 DNA sequence: TGTGCCAGCAGTTTATGGCAGGGGGCCTCGGCAATTCAGCCCCAGCATTTT.

The rearrangement links TRBV20-1 to TRBJ2-1; 12 positions match TRBD2. Germline CDR1 is DFQATT and CDR2 is SNEGSKA (reference sequence). V shed 3 bases and J 6 bases; nucleotides not matched to a gene: 3. The CDR3 covers 14 residues. CDR3 DNA sequence: TGCAGTGCTAGTTTGACTAGCGGGAGCAATGAGCAGTTCTTC. It translates to CSASLTSGSNEQFF.

This chain links TRBV9 with TRBJ2-5; D remains unclear. Germline V gene sequence: CDR1 SGDLS, CDR2 YYNGEE. V was trimmed by 4 bases and J by 5 bases, leaving 12 bases between them. The CDR3 runs 13 residues. CDR3 region: CASSMTPRETQYF. The CDR3 coding sequence is TGTGCCAGCAGCATGACTCCACGGGAGACCCAGTACTTC. The full variable domain, completed using reference TRBV9 and TRBJ2-5, is DSGVTQTPKHLITATGQRVTLRCSPRSGDLSVYWYQQSLDQGLQFLIQYYNGEERAKGNILERFSAQQFPDLHSELNLSSLELGDSALYFCASSMTPRETQYFGPGTRLLVL.

The V gene is TRBV5-6, the J gene TRBJ1-5, with a weak D call TRBD1 (5 bases). Per germline, CDR1 SGHDT and CDR2 YYEEEE. V lost 0 bases and J 7 bases, leaving 20 bases between the germline ends. The CDR3 extends over 17 amino acids. The CDR3 spells CASSLGSLGVTKQPQHF. In DNA form, the CDR3 reads TGTGCCAGCAGCTTGGGTAGTCTAGGGGTCACAAAGCAGCCCCAGCATTTT.

The chain combines TRBV10-1 with TRBJ1-5, with D hard to call. Germline CDR1 WNHNN, CDR2 SYGVQD (reference sequence). V was trimmed by 5 bases and J by 2 bases, leaving 10 bases between them. This CDR3 has 14 residues. The CDR3 DNA sequence: TGCGCCAGCAGTAGAGGGCAGGGCAATCAGCCCCAGCATTTT. Its translation: CASSRGQGNQPQHF.

This chain joins TRBV11-2 and TRBJ1-2; 7 positions agree with TRBD1. Germline assignment: CDR1 SGHAT and CDR2 FQNNGV. The length of the CDR3 is 14 residues. After removal of 5 bases from V and 7 bases from J, the junction contained 10 bases not matched to a gene. CDR3 sequence: CASSPTGAPSGYTF. The CDR3 DNA sequence: TGTGCCAGCAGCCCTACAGGGGCGCCGAGTGGCTACACCTTC.

This clone appeared a single time. The chain employs TRBV28 and TRBJ1-1; 8 bases are shared with TRBD1. Unmatched junction bases numbered 6, after V lost 2 bases and J lost 4 bases. The CDR3 has 15 residues. CDR1 is MDHEN, CDR2 SYDVKM, per germline. The CDR3: CASSLRRTGGTEAFF. CDR3 nucleotide sequence: TGTGCCAGCAGTTTACGGCGCACAGGGGGCACTGAAGCTTTCTTT.

This clone was observed a handful of times. Other DNA sequences in the sample encode the same CDR3. The chain uses TRBV14 and TRBJ2-1; D gene ambiguous. The CDR3 has 15 residues. Germline V CDR1 and CDR2: SGHDN, FVKESK. V gave up 1 base and J gave up 0 bases, with 7 bases separating them. The CDR3 sequence is CASSQVWSSYNEQFF. CDR3 DNA sequence: TGTGCCAGCAGCCAAGTTTGGAGCTCCTACAATGAGCAGTTCTTC.

This clone has just one count. This chain joins TRBV7-3 and TRBJ2-7; 7 nucleotides agree with TRBD1. The CDR3 consists of 14 residues. V gave up 1 base and J gave up 5 bases; unmatched junction bases: 5. From germline, CDR1 is SGHTA and CDR2 FQGTGA. The CDR3 sequence: CASSLRGGYNEQYF. CDR3 bases: TGTGCCAGCAGCTTAAGAGGGGGCTACAACGAGCAGTACTTC. The full variable domain, completed using reference TRBV7-3 and TRBJ2-7, is GAGVSQTPSNKVTEKGKYVELRCDPISGHTALYWYRQSLGQGPEFLIYFQGTGAADDSGLPNDRFFAVRPEGSVSTLKIQRTERGDSAVYLCASSLRGGYNEQYFGPGTRLTVT.

The chain carries TRBV7-6 and TRBJ2-3; 10 bases line up with TRBD2. The CDR3 runs to 18 residues. With V trimmed by 1 base and J by 1 base, 8 bases remained unmatched. Germline lookup yields CDR1 SGHVS and CDR2 FNYEAQ. CDR3 sequence: CASSLEASGSLGTDTQYF. The CDR3 region has the DNA TGTGCCAGCAGCTTAGAGGCTAGCGGGAGTTTGGGCACAGATACGCAGTATTTT. Full variable domain (remainder filled in from reference TRBV7-6 and TRBJ2-3): GAGVSQSPRYKVTKRGQDVALRCDPISGHVSLYWYRQALGQGPEFLTYFNYEAQQDKSGLPNDRFSAERPEGSISTLTIQRTEQRDSAMYRCASSLEASGSLGTDTQYFGPGTRLTVL.

The rearrangement joins TRBV4-1 to TRBJ2-1, with 10 bases aligning to TRBD2. The CDR3 runs to 16 residues. V lost 1 base, J lost 5 bases, and 5 bases stayed unmatched. Germline CDR1 reads MGHRA; CDR2 reads YSYEKL. CDR3: CASSQAGTSVHNEQFF. CDR3 in DNA: TGCGCCAGCAGCCAAGCCGGGACTAGCGTCCACAATGAGCAGTTCTTC.

The chain is built from TRBV6-5 and TRBJ1-2; D unresolved. The germline V and J ends were trimmed by 0 bases and 7 bases, with 15 bases remaining between them. Germline V gene sequence: CDR1 MNHEY, CDR2 SVGAGI. The CDR3 extends over 15 amino acids. CDR3 residues: CASSYSSSRRSGYTF. CDR3 sequence (DNA): TGTGCCAGCAGTTACTCGAGTTCCCGCCGGTCTGGCTACACCTTC.

This clone was observed a few times. The V gene is TRBV7-3, the J gene TRBJ1-2, with TRBD1 matching over 7 bases. V lost 0 bases to trimming and J lost 8 bases; unmatched junction nucleotides: 3. Per germline, CDR1 SGHTA and CDR2 FQGTGA. This CDR3 is 13 amino acids long. This chain's CDR3 is CASSLTRTGGYTF. CDR3 nucleotide sequence: TGTGCCAGCAGCTTAACGAGGACAGGCGGCTACACCTTC.

Notes on this clone: The same CDR3 also results from other DNA sequences found in this sample. The gene calls are TRBV28 and TRBJ1-5; 8 nucleotides agree with TRBD1. V lost 4 bases, J lost 2 bases, and 4 bases stayed unmatched. This CDR3 comprises 15 residues. CDR1 MDHEN and CDR2 SYDVKM come from the germline V gene. The CDR3 region has the DNA TGTGCCAGCAGTTGGACAGGGTCGGGCAATCAGCCCCAGCATTTT. Amino acid sequence: CASSWTGSGNQPQHF.

The rearrangement uses TRBV10-3 and TRBJ1-1; 9 nucleotides match TRBD1. Germline V gives CDR1 ENHRY, CDR2 SYGVKD. This CDR3 has 17 amino acids. The trim removed 3 bases at V and 0 bases at J, leaving 8 bases unmatched. The CDR3 is CAISDMGQGFMNTEAFF. The CDR3 DNA follows: TGTGCCATCAGTGATATGGGACAGGGCTTCATGAACACTGAAGCTTTCTTT.